This T cell receptor (beta chain) was captured in a study of cytomegalovirus exposure and HLA in healthy donors. Study-wide results and limits: A later analysis appeared to link common viral pathogens to several of the most significant clusters. As confirmed in vitro, a few CMV-associated chains were specific for CMV antigens. What was likely a sequencing artifact was a cluster of highly shared sequence variants.

The CDR3 contains 12 residues. Germline V CDR1 and CDR2: SNHLY, FYNNEI. Trimming left V 4 bases short and J 0 bases short, with 3 bases between. This clone was seen more than once but under ten times. Its antigen is as yet unknown. The PCR made use of 60 Vbeta and 13 Jbeta primers. Assay: immunoSEQ multiplex PCR; the TCRdb copy retains only in-frame clones and omits some. This table holds under 250,000 clones, around three quarters found once. The TCR originated in a young man in good health and CMV-seronegative. The sequenced sample was PBMCs. This chain connects TRBV2 to TRBJ1-1; D call uncertain. CDR3 loop: CASSAVNTEAFF. As DNA, the CDR3 is TGTGCCAGCAGTGCCGTGAACACTGAAGCTTTCTTT.